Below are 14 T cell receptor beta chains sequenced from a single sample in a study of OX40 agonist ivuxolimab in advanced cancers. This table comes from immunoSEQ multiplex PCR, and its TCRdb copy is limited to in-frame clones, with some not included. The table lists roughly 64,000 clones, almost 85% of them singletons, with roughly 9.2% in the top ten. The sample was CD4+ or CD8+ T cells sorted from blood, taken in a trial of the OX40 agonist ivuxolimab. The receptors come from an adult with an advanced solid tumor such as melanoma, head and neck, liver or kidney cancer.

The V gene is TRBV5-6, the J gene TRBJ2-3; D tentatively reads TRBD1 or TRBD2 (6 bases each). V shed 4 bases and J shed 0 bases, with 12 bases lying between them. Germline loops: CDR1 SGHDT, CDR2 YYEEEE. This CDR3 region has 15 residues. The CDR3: CASSPQGTSTDTQYF. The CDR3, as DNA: TGTGCCAGCAGCCCTCAGGGGACTAGCACAGATACGCAGTATTTT.

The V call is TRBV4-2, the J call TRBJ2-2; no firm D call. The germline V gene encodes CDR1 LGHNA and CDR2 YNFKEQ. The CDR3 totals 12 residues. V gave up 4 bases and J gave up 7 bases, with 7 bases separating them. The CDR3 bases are TGTGCCAGCAGCCCTACCTTCGGGGAGCTGTTTTTT. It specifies CASSPTFGELFF.

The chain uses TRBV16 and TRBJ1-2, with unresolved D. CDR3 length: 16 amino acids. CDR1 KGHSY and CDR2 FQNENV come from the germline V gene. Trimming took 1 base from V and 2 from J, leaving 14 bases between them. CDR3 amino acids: CASSQLPDQTNYGYTF. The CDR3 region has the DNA TGTGCCAGCAGCCAATTGCCAGACCAAACGAACTATGGCTACACCTTC.

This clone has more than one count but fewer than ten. The CDR3 loop is CASSLWDSTDTQYF. CDR3 nucleotides: TGTGCCAGCAGTCTTTGGGACAGCACAGATACGCAGTATTTT. This chain links TRBV11-2 with TRBJ2-3; D tentatively reads TRBD1 or TRBD2 (5 bases each). The CDR3 covers 14 residues. CDR1 and CDR2 from the germline V gene are SGHAT and FQNNGV. V was trimmed by 6 bases and J by 0 bases, leaving 10 bases between them.

CDR3 DNA sequence: TGTGCCAGCAGTTTAATCAGGGACACTGAAGCTTTCTTT. Protein: CASSLIRDTEAFF. The rearrangement links TRBV27 to TRBJ1-1, with D possibly matching TRBD1 (5 bases). CDR3 length: 13 amino acids. V lost 2 bases, J lost 3 bases, and 7 bases lay in between. Germline assignment: CDR1 MNHEY and CDR2 SMNVEV (reference sequence).

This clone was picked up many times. The CDR3: CASSMGRYYEQYF. In nucleotides, the CDR3 is TGTGCCAGTAGTATGGGCCGCTACTACGAGCAGTACTTC. This chain links TRBV19 with TRBJ2-7; no firm D call. CDR1 and CDR2 (germline): LNHDA, SQIVND (reference sequence). Trimming pared 3 bases from V and 3 bases from J, leaving 9 bases between. The CDR3 contains 13 residues.

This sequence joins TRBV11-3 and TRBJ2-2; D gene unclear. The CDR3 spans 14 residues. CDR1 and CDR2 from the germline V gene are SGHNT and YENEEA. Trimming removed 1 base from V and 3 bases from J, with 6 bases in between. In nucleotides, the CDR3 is TGTGCCAGCAGCTTAGTCCCTCACACCGGGGAGCTGTTTTTT. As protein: CASSLVPHTGELFF. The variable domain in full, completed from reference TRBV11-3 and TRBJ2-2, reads EAGVVQSPRYKIIEKKQPVAFWCNPISGHNTLYWYLQNLGQGPELLIRYENEEAVDDSQLPKDRFSAERLKGVDSTLKIQPAELGDSAVYLCASSLVPHTGELFFGEGSRLTVL.

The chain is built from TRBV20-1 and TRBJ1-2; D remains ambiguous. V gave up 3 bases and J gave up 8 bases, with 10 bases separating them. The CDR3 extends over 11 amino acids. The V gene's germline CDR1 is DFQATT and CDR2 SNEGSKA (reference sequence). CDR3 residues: CSAREEPGYTF. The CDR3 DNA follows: TGCAGTGCTAGGGAGGAGCCGGGCTACACCTTC.

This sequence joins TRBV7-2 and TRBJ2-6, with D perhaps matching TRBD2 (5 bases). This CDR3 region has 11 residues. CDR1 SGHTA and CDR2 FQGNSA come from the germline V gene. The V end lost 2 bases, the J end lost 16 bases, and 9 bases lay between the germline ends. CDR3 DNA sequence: TGTGCCAGCAGCTTATATCGGGATCTGACTTTC. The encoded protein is CASSLYRDLTF.

The CDR3 reads CASSRPGQAITDTQYF. The CDR3 region has the DNA TGTGCCAGCAGCCGCCCGGGACAGGCCATTACAGATACGCAGTATTTT. The chain combines TRBV16 with TRBJ2-3, with 8 bases aligning to TRBD1. J lost 3 bases, V lost 4 bases, and 9 bases had no gene match. The CDR3 length is 16 residues. Germline V gene data show CDR1 as KGHSY and CDR2 as FQNENV.

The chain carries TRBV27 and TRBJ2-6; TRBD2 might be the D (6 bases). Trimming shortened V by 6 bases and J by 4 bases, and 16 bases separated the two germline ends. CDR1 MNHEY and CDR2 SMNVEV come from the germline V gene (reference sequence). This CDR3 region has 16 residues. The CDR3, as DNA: TGTGCCAGCAGCCTGGGACTGCCTACCGGGGCCAACGTCCTGACTTTC. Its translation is CASSLGLPTGANVLTF.

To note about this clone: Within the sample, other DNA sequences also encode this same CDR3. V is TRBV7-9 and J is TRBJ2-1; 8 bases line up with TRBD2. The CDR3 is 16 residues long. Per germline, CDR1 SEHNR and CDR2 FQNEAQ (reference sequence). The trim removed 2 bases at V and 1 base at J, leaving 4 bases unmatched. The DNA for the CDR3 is TGTGCCAGCAGCTTATCGCTAGCGGGTTCCTACAATGAGCAGTTCTTC. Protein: CASSLSLAGSYNEQFF. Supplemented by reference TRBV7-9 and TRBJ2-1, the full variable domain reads DTGVSQNPRHKITKRGQNVTFRCDPISEHNRLYWYRQTLGQGPEFLTYFQNEAQLEKSRLLSDRFSAERPKGSFSTLEIQRTEQGDSAMYLCASSLSLAGSYNEQFFGPGTRLTVL.

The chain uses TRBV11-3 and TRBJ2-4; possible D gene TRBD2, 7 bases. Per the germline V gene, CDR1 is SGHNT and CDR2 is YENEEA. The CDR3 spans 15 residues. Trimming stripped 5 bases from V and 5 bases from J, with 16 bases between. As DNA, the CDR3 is TGTGCCAGCAGCCTAAGTGGGGAGGGGGAAAACATTCAGTACTTC. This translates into CASSLSGEGENIQYF.

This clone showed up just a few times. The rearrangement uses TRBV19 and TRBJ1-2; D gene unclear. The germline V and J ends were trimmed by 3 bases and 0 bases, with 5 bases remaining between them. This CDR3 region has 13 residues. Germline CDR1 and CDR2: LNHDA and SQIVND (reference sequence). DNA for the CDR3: TGTGCCAGTAGTATCGGAGCTAACTATGGCTACACCTTC. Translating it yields CASSIGANYGYTF. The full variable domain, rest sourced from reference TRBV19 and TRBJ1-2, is DGGITQSPKYLFRKEGQNVTLSCEQNLNHDAMYWYRQDPGQGLRLIYYSQIVNDFQKGDIAEGYSVSREKKESFPLTVTSAQKNPTAFYLCASSIGANYGYTFGSGTRLTVV.